This entry concerns a single T cell receptor beta chain. Here immunoSEQ multiplex PCR was the method, and the copy in TCRdb shows in-frame clones only, minus some. Of around 50,000 clones in the sample, about 93% are singletons; the top ten hold 0.5%. The data were taken from a study of T cell changes during pregnancy in multiple sclerosis. The CDR3 totals 16 residues. CDR1 SGHTA and CDR2 FQGTGA come from the germline V gene. The V gene end was trimmed by 2 bases and the J gene end by 4 bases; junction bases not matched to a gene: 6. This clonotype was obtained from a female donor with multiple sclerosis, enrolled in a pregnancy study. V gene TRBV7-3 combines with J gene TRBJ2-3; 10 bases line up with TRBD2. The sequencing here drew on CD4+ T cells from peripheral blood mononuclear cells, taken in the third trimester of pregnancy. The CDR3 DNA follows: TGTGCCAGCAGCTTAGATGGGACTAGCGTTGCAGATACGCAGTATTTT. Encoded protein: CASSLDGTSVADTQYF. Full variable domain (remainder filled in from reference TRBV7-3 and TRBJ2-3): GAGVSQTPSNKVTEKGKYVELRCDPISGHTALYWYRQSLGQGPEFLIYFQGTGAADDSGLPNDRFFAVRPEGSVSTLKIQRTERGDSAVYLCASSLDGTSVADTQYFGPGTRLTVL.